These 15 T cell receptor beta chains were sequenced from one sample in a study of blood T cell repertoires in COVID-19. Method: immunoSEQ multiplex PCR; TCRdb's copy keeps in-frame clones and lacks some. The sample includes under 200,000 clones, 70% to 90% of them seen just once. Sequencing was carried out using peripheral blood. The receptors come from a man in his 60s with active or convalescent COVID-19.

CDR3 nucleotide sequence: TGTGCCAGCAGCTTAGCCCCTCTTGGGGCGGGGCTATACAATGAGCAGTTCTTC. This codes for CASSLAPLGAGLYNEQFF. The chain combines TRBV11-2 with TRBJ2-1, with D possibly matching TRBD2 (6 bases). From germline, CDR1 is SGHAT and CDR2 FQNNGV. The CDR3 is 18 amino acids. The V end was cut by 1 base, the J end by 4 bases, with 20 bases between. Variable domain in full (rest from reference TRBV11-2 and TRBJ2-1): EAGVAQSPRYKIIEKRQSVAFWCNPISGHATLYWYQQILGQGPKLLIQFQNNGVVDDSQLPKDRFSAERLKGVDSTLKIQPAKLEDSAVYLCASSLAPLGAGLYNEQFFGPGTRLTVL.

This sequence joins TRBV18 and TRBJ1-1; D uncertain. Germline V gene data show CDR1 as KGHSH and CDR2 as LQKENI. The length of the CDR3 is 12 residues. Between the trimmed V and J ends, which lost 6 bases and 7 bases, there was a span of 12 bases. The CDR3 loop is CASSPGYIEAFF. DNA for the CDR3: TGTGCCAGCTCGCCCGGGTACATTGAAGCTTTCTTT.

The chain recombines TRBV27 with TRBJ2-1; D possibly corresponds to TRBD2 (6 bases). Trimming shortened V by 6 bases and J by 4 bases, and 13 bases separated the two germline ends. CDR1 MNHEY and CDR2 SMNVEV come from the germline V gene (reference sequence). The CDR3 loop spans 14 amino acids. In DNA form, the CDR3 reads TGTGCCAGCAGGCGGCGGGACGCATACAATGAGCAGTTCTTC. Protein: CASRRRDAYNEQFF.

The chain couples TRBV9 to TRBJ2-2, with 7 bases aligning to TRBD2. The CDR3 is 14 amino acids. With 4 bases clipped from V and 3 bases from J, the junction kept 3 bases outside the gene matches. Germline CDR1 reads SGDLS; CDR2 reads YYNGEE. CDR3 DNA: TGTGCCAGCAGCACGGGACTACACACCGGGGAGCTGTTTTTT. Translating gives CASSTGLHTGELFF.

The rearrangement links TRBV10-3 to TRBJ1-2; 7 positions agree with TRBD1. The CDR3 is made up of 14 amino acids. Trimming took 2 bases from V and 6 from J; bases not matched to a gene: 6. The germline V gene encodes CDR1 ENHRY and CDR2 SYGVKD. The CDR3 region is CAISETQGSHGYTF. DNA of the CDR3: TGTGCCATCAGTGAGACACAGGGGAGCCATGGCTACACCTTC.

The V call is TRBV5-6, the J call TRBJ1-2, with TRBD1 as a possible D gene (6 bases). The CDR3 totals 14 residues. V lost 0 bases, J lost 6 bases, and 12 bases lay in between. Germline-derived CDR1 and CDR2 are SGHDT and YYEEEE. The CDR3 loop reads CASSLAAAGDGYTF. CDR3 in DNA: TGTGCCAGCAGCTTGGCGGCAGCAGGGGATGGCTACACCTTC. The whole variable domain, remainder taken from reference TRBV5-6 and TRBJ1-2, is DAGVTQSPTHLIKTRGQQVTLRCSPKSGHDTVSWYQQALGQGPQFIFQYYEEEERQRGNFPDRFSGHQFPNYSSELNVNALLLGDSALYLCASSLAAAGDGYTFGSGTRLTVV.

The chain is built from TRBV11-2 and TRBJ2-3; 10 bases are shared with TRBD2. J was trimmed by 5 bases and V by 6 bases; bases with no gene match: 8. This CDR3 has 15 amino acids. Germline V gene lookup returns CDR1 SGHAT and CDR2 FQNNGV. The CDR3 sequence: CASRASGGRGDTQYF. CDR3 nucleotide sequence: TGTGCCAGCAGAGCTAGCGGGGGTCGAGGAGATACGCAGTATTTT.

The chain links TRBV4-1 to TRBJ2-1; the match to TRBD2 covers 7 bases. From germline, CDR1 is MGHRA and CDR2 YSYEKL. V lost 1 base to trimming and J lost 7 bases; unmatched junction nucleotides: 10. This CDR3 is built from 16 residues. CDR3 sequence: CASSQGVPGRGNEQFF. CDR3 bases: TGCGCCAGCAGCCAAGGCGTCCCAGGGAGGGGTAATGAGCAGTTCTTC.

The rearrangement uses TRBV5-4 and TRBJ1-1, with TRBD1 as a possible D gene (5 bases). Trimming left V 5 bases short and J 0 bases short, with 11 bases between. Germline lookup yields CDR1 SGHNT and CDR2 YYREEE (reference sequence). The length of the CDR3 is 14 residues. CDR3 bases: TGTGCCAGCAGTCCCGACAGAATGAACACTGAAGCTTTCTTT. It is translated as CASSPDRMNTEAFF.

This rearrangement joins TRBV5-5 to TRBJ1-3; D ambiguous. The V end lost 4 bases, the J end lost 0 bases, and 5 bases lay between the germline ends. The CDR3 sequence is 13 residues long. Germline V lookup: CDR1 SGHKS, CDR2 YYEKEE (reference sequence). The CDR3 region is CASSGSSGNTIYF. The DNA for the CDR3 is TGTGCCAGCAGCGGCAGCTCTGGAAACACCATATATTTT. Combining the CDR3 with reference TRBV5-5 and TRBJ1-3 gives the whole variable domain DAGVTQSPTHLIKTRGQQVTLRCSPISGHKSVSWYQQVLGQGPQFIFQYYEKEERGRGNFPDRFSARQFPNYSSELNVNALLLGDSALYLCASSGSSGNTIYFGEGSWLTVV.

V usage is TRBV7-9 and J usage is TRBJ1-6; TRBD1 agrees at 10 bases. With V trimmed by 6 bases and J by 10 bases, 18 bases remained unmatched. Germline lookup yields CDR1 SEHNR and CDR2 FQNEAQ (reference sequence). The CDR3 loop spans 18 amino acids. Here the CDR3 DNA reads TGTGCCAGCAGTTTTTGGCAGGGTGGGGACAGGGGTTTATCACCCCTCCACTTT. Its translation is CASSFWQGGDRGLSPLHF.

The V call is TRBV14, the J call TRBJ2-2, with 10 bases fitting TRBD1. Germline trimming cut 5 bases from V and 5 bases from J; bases unmatched to any gene: 2. The CDR3 covers 14 residues. CDR1 is SGHDN, CDR2 FVKESK, per germline. Here the CDR3 DNA reads TGTGCCAGCAGCGAGGGACAGGGGACCGGGGAGCTGTTTTTT. Protein: CASSEGQGTGELFF. Supplemented by reference TRBV14 and TRBJ2-2, the full variable domain reads EAGVTQFPSHSVIEKGQTVTLRCDPISGHDNLYWYRRVMGKEIKFLLHFVKESKQDESGMPNNRFLAERTGGTYSTLKVQPAELEDSGVYFCASSEGQGTGELFFGEGSRLTVL.

This clone was recorded once. The chain is built from TRBV5-4 and TRBJ2-6; 8 bases agree with TRBD2. Germline V lookup: CDR1 SGHNT, CDR2 YYREEE (reference sequence). Losses at the gene ends were 4 bases for V and 2 bases for J; bases not matched to a gene: 2. This CDR3 contains 15 residues. CDR3 DNA: TGTGCCAGCAGCACGGGGGGGACTGGGGCCAACGTCCTGACTTTC. Translating it yields CASSTGGTGANVLTF.

This clone was seen only once. J is TRBJ1-3 and V is TRBV3-1 (or the pseudogene TRBV3-2), with TRBD1 matching over 8 bases. This CDR3 spans 16 amino acids. Germline loops: CDR1 LGHDT, CDR2 YNNKEL (reference sequence). V shed 4 bases, J shed 0 bases, and the junction held 5 bases outside the gene matches. CDR3 sequence: CASSPRTGISGNTIYF. The CDR3 coding sequence is TGTGCCAGCAGCCCCAGGACAGGGATCTCTGGAAACACCATATATTTT.

The chain uses TRBV6-5 and TRBJ2-5, with a weak D call TRBD2 (6 bases). Per the germline V gene, CDR1 is MNHEY and CDR2 is SVGAGI. CDR3 length equals 15 residues. V lost 2 bases to trimming and J lost 2 bases, with 12 bases between them. CDR3 in DNA: TGTGCCAGCAGTTACGGAGGGGTAGGGCAAGAGACCCAGTACTTC. This encodes CASSYGGVGQETQYF.